These 27 T cell receptor beta chains were all obtained from the same sample, sequenced in a study of response to subunit inactivated influenza vaccine. TCRdb reanalysed the RT-PCR reads using MiXCR and keeps one entry per CDR3 protein. Seen here are about 540,000 distinct CDR3 sequences, 14% observed once, and the top ten hold around 10%. This material consisted of PBMCs from blood, taken approximately 12 days after vaccination. The receptors stem from a middle-aged man who received an inactivated influenza vaccine.

Many counts were recorded for this clonotype. The chain recombines TRBV6-2 or TRBV6-3 with TRBJ2-2; no clear D. The CDR3 covers 13 residues. V lost 3 bases and J 4 bases, leaving 6 bases between the germline ends. Germline-derived CDR1 and CDR2 are MNHEY and SVGEGT. CDR3 sequence (DNA): TGTGCCAGCAGTTATGCGGTCACCGGGGAGCTGTTTTTT. As protein: CASSYAVTGELFF.

Written as DNA, the CDR3 is TGTGCCAGCAGCTCAGGCCGTACTAGCGGAACAGATACGCAGTATTTT. It encodes CASSSGRTSGTDTQYF. V is TRBV7-6 and J is TRBJ2-3; 8 positions match TRBD2. The CDR3 sequence is 16 residues long. Unmatched junction bases numbered 9, after V lost 4 bases and J lost 3 bases. In germline, CDR1 is SGHVS, CDR2 FNYEAQ. Combining the CDR3 with reference TRBV7-6 and TRBJ2-3 gives the whole variable domain GAGVSQSPRYKVTKRGQDVALRCDPISGHVSLYWYRQALGQGPEFLTYFNYEAQQDKSGLPNDRFSAERPEGSISTLTIQRTEQRDSAMYRCASSSGRTSGTDTQYFGPGTRLTVL.

The chain uses TRBV29-1 and TRBJ2-7; TRBD2 matches 10 bases. The germline gives CDR1 SQVTM, CDR2 ANQGSEA. The CDR3 has 15 amino acids. V dropped 6 bases and J dropped 0; count of bases not matched to a gene: 8. CDR3 DNA sequence: TGCAGCGTGGTCCTAGCGGGAGCAAACTCCTACGAGCAGTACTTC. This gives the protein CSVVLAGANSYEQYF.

This clonotype was found a few times. The chain combines TRBV7-9 with TRBJ2-7; D assignment may be TRBD1 or TRBD2 (6 bases each). The length of the CDR3 is 14 residues. Germline-derived CDR1 and CDR2 are SEHNR and FQNEAQ (reference sequence). V was shortened by 5 bases and J by 1 base, with 12 bases between the two germline ends. This CDR3 is CASSNTGRSYEQYF. DNA for the CDR3: TGTGCCAGCAGCAATACAGGGAGGTCCTACGAGCAGTACTTC.

In regard to this clonotype: This clone may be a read error of a much larger clone one base away. J is TRBJ2-2 and V is TRBV3-1; D not resolved. The germline gives CDR1 LGHDT, CDR2 YNNKEL (reference sequence). CDR3 length: 12 amino acids. CDR3 sequence (DNA): TGTGCCGGCAGCCACCCCACCGGGGAGCTGTTTTTT. This translates into CAGSHPTGELFF.

The rearrangement uses TRBV6-2 or TRBV6-3 and TRBJ2-7; TRBD2 is a possible D gene (5 bases). The CDR3 consists of 16 residues. CDR1 and CDR2 (germline): MNHEY, SVGEGT. The V end lost 2 bases, the J end lost 4 bases, and 18 bases lay between the germline ends. As DNA, the CDR3 is TGTGCCAGCAGTTACCAGGATTCGGGGTCTTTGTACGAGCAGTACTTC. Amino acids: CASSYQDSGSLYEQYF.

This clonotype appeared many times. The CDR3 spells CASSLTGESPQPQHF. CDR3 sequence (DNA): TGCGCCAGCAGCTTAACAGGGGAATCGCCTCAGCCCCAGCATTTT. The V call is TRBV5-1, the J call TRBJ1-5, with 7 bases matching TRBD1. The CDR3 runs to 15 residues. Trimming took 2 bases from V and 6 from J; bases not matched to a gene: 8. Germline CDR1 reads SGHRS; CDR2 reads YFSETQ.

There are many counts of this clonotype. The V and J genes are TRBV5-1 and TRBJ1-2; 9 bases fit TRBD1. The ends lost 4 bases at V and 0 bases at J; junction bases unmatched: 10. Per germline, CDR1 SGHRS and CDR2 YFSETQ. The CDR3 totals 17 residues. Here the CDR3 DNA reads TGCGCCAGCAGCCCACCGGGACAGGGACGGGCTAACTATGGCTACACCTTC. This encodes CASSPPGQGRANYGYTF.

The chain is built from TRBV30 and TRBJ1-3; no reliable D call. V was cut by 0 bases and J by 4 bases, with 16 bases left in between. The CDR3 contains 16 residues. The germline CDR1 and CDR2 sequences are GTSNPN and SVGIG (reference sequence). CDR3 loop: CAWSVWQRRAGNTIYF. DNA of the CDR3: TGTGCCTGGAGTGTATGGCAGCGAAGGGCCGGAAACACCATATATTTT.

The CDR3 loop is CAISYNSYEQYF. CDR3 DNA sequence: TGTGCCATCAGTTACAACTCCTACGAGCAGTACTTC. The chain couples TRBV10-3 to TRBJ2-7; D unclear. CDR1 ENHRY and CDR2 SYGVKD come from the germline V gene. The CDR3 loop spans 12 amino acids. V was clipped by 5 bases and J by 0 bases, with 5 bases between them.

The chain couples TRBV5-1 to TRBJ2-1; D is unclear. The V and J ends lost 4 bases and 4 bases respectively, with 18 bases between them. CDR1 is SGHRS and CDR2 is YFSETQ in the germline V gene. The CDR3 is 16 residues long. Written as DNA, the CDR3 is TGCGCCAGCAGCCCAGGAGCTGGTCAGATATACAATGAGCAGTTCTTC. Protein: CASSPGAGQIYNEQFF.

The rearrangement links TRBV7-2 to TRBJ2-7; D not resolved. Per the germline V gene, CDR1 is SGHTA and CDR2 is FQGNSA. V lost 1 base and J lost 9, with 10 bases in between. The CDR3 length is 12 residues. The CDR3, as DNA: TGTGCCAGCAGCTTAGGGATGAAACGGCAGTACTTC. Its translation is CASSLGMKRQYF.

V and J are TRBV5-1 and TRBJ2-2; D gene unclear. The CDR3 loop spans 14 amino acids. V was pared by 0 bases and J by 3 bases, with 6 bases between. CDR1 is SGHRS, CDR2 YFSETQ, per germline. The DNA for the CDR3 is TGCGCCAGCAGCTTGGCTACCTACACCGGGGAGCTGTTTTTT. It yields the protein CASSLATYTGELFF.

The V and J genes are TRBV6-2 or TRBV6-3 and TRBJ1-2; D uncertain. This CDR3 spans 13 amino acids. Germline CDR1 MNHEY, CDR2 SVGEGT. V lost 6 bases and J lost 0, with 8 bases in between. CDR3 nucleotides: TGTGCCAGCAGCCCGATCGCTAACTATGGCTACACCTTC. Translation gives CASSPIANYGYTF.

V and J are TRBV27 and TRBJ2-5; 7 bases agree with TRBD1. The V segment lost 3 bases and the J segment 7 bases; nucleotides outside the gene matches: 5. The CDR3 spans 13 residues. CDR1 is MNHEY, CDR2 SMNVEV, per germline (reference sequence). The CDR3: CASSFDRAVTQYF. In nucleotides, the CDR3 is TGTGCCAGCAGTTTTGACAGGGCGGTGACCCAGTACTTC.

This chain links TRBV20-1 with TRBJ1-1; D is unresolved. V was clipped by 0 bases and J by 6 bases, with 17 bases between them. This CDR3 spans 15 amino acids. CDR1 is DFQATT, CDR2 SNEGSKA, per germline (reference sequence). CDR3 residues: CSARDSSISGAEAFF. The CDR3 nucleotides are TGCAGTGCTAGAGATTCCAGCATATCCGGGGCTGAAGCTTTCTTT.

The chain links TRBV7-8 to TRBJ2-1; D call uncertain. CDR1 and CDR2 (germline): SGHVS, FQNEAQ. This CDR3 is built from 14 residues. V was pared by 1 base and J by 3 bases, with 7 bases between. The CDR3 nucleotides are TGTGCCAGCAGCTTAGGGCTAAACTACAATGAGCAGTTCTTC. It specifies CASSLGLNYNEQFF.

This clonotype was seen only a few times. The rearrangement joins TRBV6-1 to TRBJ2-2, with a possible D match to TRBD1 (6 bases). This CDR3 region has 14 residues. Per the germline V gene, CDR1 is MNHNS and CDR2 is SASEGT. V lost 8 bases to trimming and J lost 1 base, with 11 bases between them. The CDR3 spells CASRLQGNTGELFF. The CDR3 region has the DNA TGTGCCAGCCGCCTACAGGGGAACACCGGGGAGCTGTTTTTT.

The chain couples TRBV20-1 to TRBJ2-1; possible D gene TRBD2, 5 bases. V lost 1 base, J lost 5 bases, and 12 bases lay in between. Germline loops: CDR1 DFQATT, CDR2 SNEGSKA (reference sequence). The CDR3 sequence is 14 residues long. The CDR3 nucleotides are TGCAGTGCTAGAGCCGCCTCCGGGGACAATGAGCAGTTCTTC. Protein: CSARAASGDNEQFF.

This chain links TRBV7-9 with TRBJ2-7; D might be TRBD2 (5 bases). Germline V gene sequence: CDR1 SEHNR, CDR2 FQNEAQ (reference sequence). The CDR3 spans 12 residues. V was clipped by 5 bases and J by 9 bases, with 14 bases between them. The CDR3 reads CASSIRGEGQYF. Here the CDR3 DNA reads TGTGCCAGCAGCATTCGGGGAGAGGGGCAGTACTTC. Variable domain in full (rest from reference TRBV7-9 and TRBJ2-7): DTGVSQNPRHKITKRGQNVTFRCDPISEHNRLYWYRQTLGQGPEFLTYFQNEAQLEKSRLLSDRFSAERPKGSFSTLEIQRTEQGDSAMYLCASSIRGEGQYFGPGTRLTVT.

The chain couples TRBV28 to TRBJ1-4, with no clear D. Germline CDR1 and CDR2: MDHEN and SYDVKM. The germline V and J ends were trimmed by 5 bases and 7 bases, with 8 bases remaining between them. The CDR3 is made up of 12 amino acids. The CDR3 loop reads CASSPYSEKLFF. CDR3 nucleotide sequence: TGTGCCAGCAGTCCCTACAGTGAAAAACTGTTTTTT.

The chain joins TRBV5-1 to TRBJ2-3, with D possibly matching TRBD1 (6 bases). There are 12 residues in the CDR3. The germline CDR1 and CDR2 sequences are SGHRS and YFSETQ. Trimming left V 6 bases short and J 3 bases short, with 8 bases between. CDR3 loop: CASKGETDTQYF. CDR3 bases: TGCGCCAGCAAGGGGGAAACAGATACGCAGTATTTT. The full variable domain, in which reference TRBV5-1 and TRBJ2-3 provide the parts outside the CDR3, is KAGVTQTPRYLIKTRGQQVTLSCSPISGHRSVSWYQQTPGQGLQFLFEYFSETQRNKGNFPGRFSGRQFSNSRSEMNVSTLELGDSALYLCASKGETDTQYFGPGTRLTVL.

In its sample, this clonotype was seen a few times. This rearrangement joins TRBV10-3 to TRBJ1-1, with a tentative D call TRBD1 (6 bases). The CDR3 sequence is 14 residues long. V lost 2 bases, J lost 6 bases, and 13 bases lay in between. The germline V gene has CDR1 ENHRY and CDR2 SYGVKD. CDR3 amino acids: CAISEKGEMAEAFF. The CDR3 nucleotides are TGTGCCATCAGTGAGAAGGGGGAGATGGCTGAAGCTTTCTTT.

This clonotype was observed a few times. The V gene is TRBV5-8, the J gene TRBJ2-7; weak D call: TRBD2 (6 bases). The CDR3 runs to 14 residues. V was clipped by 6 bases and J by 5 bases, with 18 bases between them. The germline V gene encodes CDR1 SGHTS and CDR2 YDEGEE. The CDR3 region is CASILLGTSDEQYF. The CDR3 bases are TGTGCCAGCATTCTGCTCGGGACTTCTGACGAGCAGTACTTC.

The gene calls are TRBV28 and TRBJ1-5, with D possibly matching TRBD1 (6 bases). The CDR3 extends over 20 amino acids. V dropped 5 bases and J dropped 4 bases, with 30 bases sitting between them. The germline gives CDR1 MDHEN, CDR2 SYDVKM. CDR3 DNA: TGTGCCAGCAGTCCCCTCCCGCGGGCAGGGGAACTTCGCAGTAATCAGCCCCAGCATTTT. This translates into CASSPLPRAGELRSNQPQHF.

In its sample, this clonotype was seen many times. J is TRBJ2-4 and V is TRBV5-1; D unresolved. V dropped 0 bases and J dropped 5 bases, with 6 bases sitting between them. The CDR3 runs 13 residues. Germline V gene data show CDR1 as SGHRS and CDR2 as YFSETQ. The DNA for the CDR3 is TGCGCCAGCAGCTTGGGGGTCGAAAACATTCAGTACTTC. Translating gives CASSLGVENIQYF.

This clonotype was seen a few times. V and J are TRBV5-1 and TRBJ2-7, with unresolved D. Germline-derived CDR1 and CDR2 are SGHRS and YFSETQ. Trimming took off 0 bases at V and 2 bases at J, with 12 bases between the two ends. CDR3 length: 15 amino acids. CDR3 loop: CASSLALGLAYEQYF. In DNA, the CDR3 is TGCGCCAGCAGCTTGGCCTTAGGGTTAGCCTACGAGCAGTACTTC. Full variable domain (missing parts from reference TRBV5-1 and TRBJ2-7): KAGVTQTPRYLIKTRGQQVTLSCSPISGHRSVSWYQQTPGQGLQFLFEYFSETQRNKGNFPGRFSGRQFSNSRSEMNVSTLELGDSALYLCASSLALGLAYEQYFGPGTRLTVT.